The clone carrying this T cell receptor beta chain was seen more than once but under ten times. Its antigen is not identified. Next came a second PCR, run for roughly 7 to 12 cycles, which used a sample-barcoded 5' primer along with a J-beta primer mix. Each CDR3 protein gets one entry after TCRdb re-called the 5' RACE reads with MiXCR. The repertoire holds around 780,000 distinct CDR3 sequences, around 24% seen once, with 3% in the top ten. These data come from a study of blood T cells in healthy people across ages. Study-wide results and caveats: Naive CD4+ cell counts and diversity both ran higher in long-lived than in aged donors.

The CDR3 contains 15 residues. Germline V CDR1 and CDR2: SGHDN, FVKESK. Trimming cost V 5 bases and J 6 bases, with 17 bases left between them. The sample was also linked to a second study, of T cells of mothers and their children. As reported in that work: Using the M1S primer, the second PCR added sample barcodes along with 2-4 random nucleotides.

This receptor was taken from a boy younger than 18 in good health. Material for sequencing was blood. The genes are TRBV14 and TRBJ2-4; perhaps TRBD1 as D (7 bases). The DNA of the CDR3 is TGTGCCAGCAGCTCTACCCGACAGGGAGGAAACATTCAGTACTTC. Encoded protein: CASSSTRQGGNIQYF.